Each of the 14 T cell receptor beta chains below was sequenced from the same sample in a study of blood T cell repertoires in COVID-19 (dated by TCRdb to 2020 to 2022). The library was generated by the immunoSEQ multiplex PCR assay. The table comes from immuneACCESS by way of TCRdb, which keeps in-frame sequences with V and J called. Part of the clones is missing from these tables; in studies checked, under half for an unresolved V gene and the rest for unknown reasons. The sample data list about 45,000 clones, and about 80% of these were observed just once. In total, the top ten clones hold 15% to 20% of the sample. The sequenced sample was peripheral blood. The receptor source for this set is a man aged 65-85 years with acute or convalescent COVID-19.

This clone was counted a single time. DNA of the CDR3: TGTGCCAGCAGCCAAGACCTGTTGGGCCAAACCTATGGCTACACCTTC. It specifies CASSQDLLGQTYGYTF. V and J are TRBV3-1 (or the pseudogene TRBV3-2) and TRBJ1-2; D is uncertain. Per the germline V gene, CDR1 is LGHDT and CDR2 is YNNKEL (reference sequence). Deletions cut 0 bases from V and 4 bases from J, with 15 bases between. The CDR3 consists of 16 residues.

V and J are TRBV19 and TRBJ2-3; 7 nucleotides agree with TRBD2. J was trimmed by 6 bases and V by 8 bases; bases with no gene match: 5. The CDR3 extends over 12 amino acids. The V gene's germline CDR1 is LNHDA and CDR2 SQIVND (reference sequence). The chain's CDR3 is CASGGGMDTQYF. The CDR3 DNA reads as TGTGCCAGTGGGGGGGGTATGGATACGCAGTATTTT.

V and J are TRBV2 and TRBJ1-6; 10 bases line up with TRBD1. Germline CDR1 reads SNHLY; CDR2 reads FYNNEI. The CDR3 contains 14 residues. V shed 6 bases, J shed 11 bases, and the junction held 7 bases outside the gene matches. The CDR3 region is CASRTDRGLTPLHF. Written as DNA, the CDR3 is TGTGCCAGCAGGACAGACAGGGGGCTTACACCCCTCCACTTT.

The chain joins TRBV11-2 to TRBJ2-5, with D possibly matching TRBD2 (6 bases). The CDR3 runs to 14 residues. Trimming removed 2 bases at V and 5 bases at J, with 12 bases between. Looked up from germline, CDR1 is SGHAT and CDR2 is FQNNGV. CDR3 region: CASSLSPGEETQYF. The CDR3, as DNA: TGTGCCAGCAGCTTATCGCCGGGGGAGGAGACCCAGTACTTC. The full variable domain, in which reference TRBV11-2 and TRBJ2-5 provide the parts outside the CDR3, is EAGVAQSPRYKIIEKRQSVAFWCNPISGHATLYWYQQILGQGPKLLIQFQNNGVVDDSQLPKDRFSAERLKGVDSTLKIQPAKLEDSAVYLCASSLSPGEETQYFGPGTRLLVL.

Only a few counts were recorded for this clone. V gene TRBV9 combines with J gene TRBJ2-7; TRBD2 matches at 8 bases. With V trimmed by 0 bases and J by 0 bases, 5 bases remained unmatched. The germline CDR1 and CDR2 sequences are SGDLS and YYNGEE. The CDR3 length is 16 residues. Here the CDR3 reads CASSVGGGGHSYEQYF. CDR3 sequence (DNA): TGTGCCAGCAGCGTAGGGGGCGGGGGGCACTCCTACGAGCAGTACTTC.

V usage is TRBV9 and J usage is TRBJ1-1, with D possibly being TRBD1 (5 bases). Germline V CDR1 and CDR2: SGDLS, YYNGEE. Trimming removed 3 bases from V and 0 bases from J, with 12 bases in between. The CDR3 consists of 15 residues. The CDR3 reads CASSGSVGLNTEAFF. CDR3 coding DNA: TGTGCCAGCAGCGGTTCCGTGGGGCTGAACACTGAAGCTTTCTTT. The entire variable domain, with the rest obtained from reference TRBV9 and TRBJ1-1, is as follows: DSGVTQTPKHLITATGQRVTLRCSPRSGDLSVYWYQQSLDQGLQFLIQYYNGEERAKGNILERFSAQQFPDLHSELNLSSLELGDSALYFCASSGSVGLNTEAFFGQGTRLTVV.

This clone has only a few counts. V is TRBV2 and J is TRBJ1-1; tentatively, D is TRBD1 (6 bases). Deletions cut 0 bases from V and 9 bases from J, with 14 bases between. The germline gives CDR1 SNHLY, CDR2 FYNNEI. This CDR3 region has 14 residues. CDR3 sequence: CASSEALRGGKAFF. The CDR3 DNA reads TGTGCCAGCAGTGAAGCGCTTCGGGGGGGCAAAGCTTTCTTT.

This clone is categorized as medium-sized (0.01 to 0.1%). The chain combines TRBV6-5 with TRBJ2-7; 8 bases are a match to TRBD2. Germline CDR1 reads MNHEY; CDR2 reads SVGAGI. This CDR3 spans 14 amino acids. J lost 1 base, V lost 2 bases, and 1 base had no gene match. The CDR3 reads CASSYTSGSYEQYF. For the CDR3, the DNA is TGTGCCAGCAGTTACACTAGCGGATCCTACGAGCAGTACTTC.

The CDR3, as DNA: TGCGCCAGCAGCTTGGAACTCGGGGGGCTCACTGAAGCTTTCTTT. This sequence encodes CASSLELGGLTEAFF. The chain couples TRBV5-1 to TRBJ1-1; D possibly corresponds to TRBD1 (6 bases). V shed 0 bases and J shed 4 bases, with 13 bases lying between them. Germline CDR1 reads SGHRS; CDR2 reads YFSETQ. The length of the CDR3 is 15 residues.

The chain combines TRBV7-2 with TRBJ1-5; TRBD1 might be the D (5 bases). V lost 5 bases, J lost 8 bases, and 19 bases lay in between. The CDR3 contains 15 residues. Germline V gene lookup returns CDR1 SGHTA and CDR2 FQGNSA. CDR3 sequence (DNA): TGTGCCAGCAGCCCCGGGGGAACGGCTTCGGAGCCCCAGCATTTT. Translating gives CASSPGGTASEPQHF.

About this clone itself: This sample also contains other DNA sequences that code for the same CDR3. The genes are TRBV5-4 and TRBJ1-2; 10 positions agree with TRBD1. CDR3 length: 14 residues. The V gene end was trimmed by 5 bases and the J gene end by 5 bases; junction bases not matched to a gene: 6. In germline, CDR1 is SGHNT, CDR2 YYREEE (reference sequence). Written as DNA, the CDR3 is TGTGCCAGCAGTTATCCGGGACAGGGGTATGGCTACACCTTC. This codes for CASSYPGQGYGYTF.

The V call is TRBV27, the J call TRBJ2-7; maybe TRBD1 (6 bases). Germline V gene sequence: CDR1 MNHEY, CDR2 SMNVEV (reference sequence). Deletions cut 0 bases from V and 4 bases from J, with 10 bases between. The CDR3 is made up of 14 amino acids. The CDR3 DNA reads TGTGCCAGCAGTTTATCCGGACAGACATACGAGCAGTACTTC. Its protein is CASSLSGQTYEQYF.

This clone was picked up one time. The chain couples TRBV2 to TRBJ2-5, with a weak D call TRBD2 (5 bases). Germline V CDR1 and CDR2: SNHLY, FYNNEI. The CDR3 totals 14 residues. Trimming took 6 bases from V and 1 from J, leaving 12 bases between them. The CDR3 DNA is TGTGCCAGCAGGGAGGCTCGTCTCCAAGAGACCCAGTACTTC. Its translation is CASREARLQETQYF. Based on the CDR3 plus reference TRBV2 and TRBJ2-5, the full variable domain is EPEVTQTPSHQVTQMGQEVILRCVPISNHLYFYWYRQILGQKVEFLVSFYNNEISEKSEIFDDQFSVERPDGSNFTLKIRSTKLEDSAMYFCASREARLQETQYFGPGTRLLVL.

This sequence joins TRBV24-1 and TRBJ1-2, with 10 bases identical to TRBD1. Germline-derived CDR1 and CDR2 are KGHDR and SFDVKD. The junction had 9 bases not matched to a gene; V was cut back by 3 bases and J by 6 bases. The CDR3 consists of 16 residues. CDR3 nucleotides: TGTGCCACCAGTGATCGAACTTCCGGGACAGGGGATGGCTACACCTTC. Translated: CATSDRTSGTGDGYTF.